The 21 T cell receptor beta chains below were found in one sample sequenced in a study of cytomegalovirus exposure and HLA in healthy donors. TCRdb keeps only in-frame clones here, not all; method: immunoSEQ multiplex PCR. The sample has roughly 86,000 clones; 95% to 97% are singletons. The sample taken for sequencing was PBMCs. Every receptor here comes from a man aged 18 to 30 in good health and CMV-seropositive.

This chain connects TRBV5-1 to TRBJ2-3; D not resolved. This CDR3 region has 13 residues. Germline loops: CDR1 SGHRS, CDR2 YFSETQ. Trimming removed 3 bases from V and 0 bases from J, with 5 bases in between. CDR3 nucleotide sequence: TGCGCCAGCAGCTACTCTAGCACAGATACGCAGTATTTT. Translating it yields CASSYSSTDTQYF.

The chain is built from TRBV5-4 and TRBJ2-5; 7 nucleotides agree with TRBD2. The V and J ends lost 0 bases and 4 bases, in that order; junction bases with no gene match: 6. CDR3 length equals 15 residues. From germline, CDR1 is SGHNT and CDR2 YYREEE (reference sequence). CDR3 in amino acids: CASSLEAGVLETQYF. DNA of the CDR3: TGTGCCAGCAGCTTGGAGGCGGGAGTCTTAGAGACCCAGTACTTC. Complete variable domain (other parts from reference TRBV5-4 and TRBJ2-5): ETGVTQSPTHLIKTRGQQVTLRCSSQSGHNTVSWYQQALGQGPQFIFQYYREEENGRGNFPPRFSGLQFPNYSSELNVNALELDDSALYLCASSLEAGVLETQYFGPGTRLLVL.

The chain links TRBV5-1 to TRBJ2-3; maybe TRBD1 (6 bases). From germline, CDR1 is SGHRS and CDR2 YFSETQ. V was shortened by 5 bases and J by 3 bases, with 16 bases between the two germline ends. CDR3 length: 15 amino acids. The CDR3, as DNA: TGCGCCAGCAGGGAGAACCGGGACAAAACAGATACGCAGTATTTT. Translation: CASRENRDKTDTQYF.

The sample holds one count of this clone. The rearrangement joins TRBV10-3 to TRBJ1-2, with D perhaps matching TRBD1 (5 bases). In germline, CDR1 is ENHRY, CDR2 SYGVKD. V was clipped by 11 bases and J by 1 base, with 11 bases between them. The CDR3 runs to 12 residues. CDR3 bases: TGTGCCTCGTCCAGGGATAACTATGGCTACACCTTC. Its protein product is CASSRDNYGYTF.

The chain recombines TRBV2 with TRBJ2-1, with 8 nucleotides matching TRBD1. The germline V gene has CDR1 SNHLY and CDR2 FYNNEI. V was clipped by 7 bases and J by 4 bases; unmatched bases: 6. This CDR3 has 14 residues. CDR3: CASMRQGRYNEQFF. The CDR3 DNA follows: TGTGCCAGCATGCGACAGGGGCGATACAATGAGCAGTTCTTC.

The chain links TRBV6-1 to TRBJ2-2, with D hard to call. The CDR3 covers 13 residues. Germline V gives CDR1 MNHNS, CDR2 SASEGT. Deletions cut 0 bases from V and 5 bases from J, with 4 bases between. The CDR3 DNA reads as TGTGCCAGCAGTGAAGCGCAGACCGGGGAGCTGTTTTTT. Translation: CASSEAQTGELFF.

This clone was counted once. This chain joins TRBV4-2 and TRBJ2-1; the match to TRBD1 covers 8 bases. V was pared by 0 bases and J by 10 bases, with 8 bases of the junction left unmatched. Germline V gene lookup returns CDR1 LGHNA and CDR2 YNFKEQ. The CDR3 has 15 residues. The CDR3 coding sequence is TGTGCCAGCAGCCAAGATAGGACAGGGCGAGTGGAGCAGTTCTTC. The encoded protein is CASSQDRTGRVEQFF.

The V and J genes are TRBV11-2 and TRBJ1-5; D might be TRBD1 (6 bases). The CDR3 contains 14 residues. Germline CDR1 is SGHAT and CDR2 is FQNNGV. Trimming cost V 5 bases and J 3 bases, with 11 bases left between them. The CDR3 nucleotides read TGTGCCAGCAGCCCCGACAGGTACAATCAGCCCCAGCATTTT. Translation gives CASSPDRYNQPQHF.

The chain is built from TRBV2 and TRBJ1-1; D might be TRBD1 (6 bases). CDR1 and CDR2 (germline): SNHLY, FYNNEI. The germline V and J ends were trimmed by 2 bases and 11 bases, with 15 bases remaining between them. The CDR3 has 13 residues. This CDR3 reads CASSEMPGTLAFF. The CDR3 bases are TGTGCCAGCAGTGAAATGCCAGGGACACTCGCTTTCTTT.

The rearrangement joins TRBV2 to TRBJ1-1; 7 bases fit TRBD1. The CDR3 sequence is 13 residues long. Per the germline V gene, CDR1 is SNHLY and CDR2 is FYNNEI. V lost 5 bases to trimming and J lost 1 base; unmatched junction nucleotides: 1. CDR3 sequence: CASSRTGNTEAFF. The CDR3 DNA reads as TGTGCCAGCAGTCGGACAGGGAACACTGAAGCTTTCTTT.

A few counts support this clone. J is TRBJ2-3 and V is TRBV13; 10 bases match TRBD2. The germline V gene encodes CDR1 PRHDT and CDR2 FYEKMQ (reference sequence). This CDR3 region has 16 residues. V shed 4 bases and J 1 base; nucleotides not matched to a gene: 5. The CDR3 protein is CASSSLLAGGTDTQYF. CDR3 nucleotides: TGTGCCAGCAGCTCCCTGCTAGCGGGAGGCACAGATACGCAGTATTTT. Complete variable domain (other parts from reference TRBV13 and TRBJ2-3): AAGVIQSPRHLIKEKRETATLKCYPIPRHDTVYWYQQGPGQDPQFLISFYEKMQSDKGSIPDRFSAQQFSDYHSELNMSSLELGDSALYFCASSSLLAGGTDTQYFGPGTRLTVL.

This sequence joins TRBV7-2 and TRBJ2-7; 11 nucleotides match TRBD2. Per the germline V gene, CDR1 is SGHTA and CDR2 is FQGNSA. The CDR3 is made up of 16 amino acids. V lost 5 bases to trimming and J lost 4 bases; unmatched junction nucleotides: 10. The CDR3 is CASSQRVTSGAYEQYF. In DNA, the CDR3 is TGTGCCAGCAGCCAACGAGTGACTAGCGGGGCATACGAGCAGTACTTC.

V and J are TRBV4-2 and TRBJ2-3; TRBD2 agrees at 7 bases. The CDR3 consists of 15 residues. CDR1 is LGHNA and CDR2 is YNFKEQ in the germline V gene. V shed 1 base, J shed 1 base, and the junction held 2 bases outside the gene matches. In nucleotides, the CDR3 is TGTGCCAGCAGCCAAGCGCTAGCGGGCACAGATACGCAGTATTTT. This translates into CASSQALAGTDTQYF.

The chain couples TRBV27 to TRBJ1-5; D gene ambiguous. Per germline, CDR1 MNHEY and CDR2 SMNVEV (reference sequence). The CDR3 is 18 residues long. With 6 bases removed from V and 0 bases from J, the gap between germline ends came to 21 bases. The CDR3 DNA is TGTGCCAGCAGCCCACACCTTGGAGGCGGGAATAGCAATCAGCCCCAGCATTTT. Translation gives CASSPHLGGGNSNQPQHF.

The V call is TRBV7-9, the J call TRBJ2-7; no reliable D call. Deletions cut 3 bases from V and 2 bases from J, with 11 bases between. CDR1 is SEHNR and CDR2 is FQNEAQ in the germline V gene (reference sequence). The length of the CDR3 is 14 residues. The CDR3 sequence: CASSFSSVAYEQYF. The CDR3 nucleotides read TGTGCCAGCAGCTTCTCGAGTGTTGCCTACGAGCAGTACTTC.

The J gene is TRBJ2-7, the V gene TRBV6-1, with TRBD1 matching 7 bases. Germline assignment: CDR1 MNHNS and CDR2 SASEGT. CDR3 length: 16 residues. The J segment lost 5 bases and the V segment lost 3 bases, leaving 13 bases of the junction unmatched. The CDR3 nucleotides are TGTGCCAGCAGTGACCGGGACAGCCCCCGAAGGGACGAGCAGTACTTC. Translated: CASSDRDSPRRDEQYF.

The chain has TRBV30 and TRBJ2-2; D is perhaps TRBD2 (5 bases). V lost 3 bases and J lost 10, with 15 bases in between. Germline assignment: CDR1 GTSNPN and CDR2 SVGIG (reference sequence). CDR3 length: 13 residues. The CDR3: CAWSGGPHTELFF. Here the CDR3 DNA reads TGTGCCTGGAGCGGAGGCCCGCATACGGAGCTGTTTTTT.

V usage is TRBV5-8 and J usage is TRBJ1-5; D remains ambiguous. Germline V gene lookup returns CDR1 SGHTS and CDR2 YDEGEE. V was cut by 4 bases and J by 4 bases, with 21 bases left in between. The CDR3 extends over 17 amino acids. The CDR3 sequence is CASSPEAWEVVNQPQHF. DNA for the CDR3: TGTGCCAGCAGCCCCGAGGCGTGGGAGGTGGTAAATCAGCCCCAGCATTTT.

The sample holds one count of this clone. This chain links TRBV5-1 with TRBJ2-2; 9 bases match TRBD1. The germline CDR1 and CDR2 sequences are SGHRS and YFSETQ. CDR3 length: 15 amino acids. V lost 0 bases, J lost 6 bases, and 3 bases stayed unmatched. The CDR3 sequence is CASSLGTGVPGELFF. The CDR3 coding sequence is TGCGCCAGCAGCTTGGGGACAGGGGTTCCCGGGGAGCTGTTTTTT.

This chain connects TRBV18 to TRBJ1-1, with 9 bases aligning to TRBD1. The CDR3 consists of 15 residues. Germline V gene data show CDR1 as KGHSH and CDR2 as LQKENI. Unmatched junction bases numbered 6, after V lost 2 bases and J lost 5 bases. CDR3 sequence reads: CASSPTGGVKTEAFF. As DNA, the CDR3 is TGTGCCAGCTCACCAACAGGGGGCGTAAAGACTGAAGCTTTCTTT.

V is TRBV28 and J is TRBJ2-6; D gene unclear. This CDR3 region has 13 residues. Germline V gene sequence: CDR1 MDHEN, CDR2 SYDVKM. Trimming took off 6 bases at V and 2 bases at J, with 5 bases between the two ends. This CDR3 reads CASRRAGANVLTF. CDR3 in DNA: TGTGCCAGCAGGAGAGCTGGGGCCAACGTCCTGACTTTC. The full variable domain, with the rest looked up from reference TRBV28 and TRBJ2-6, is DVKVTQSSRYLVKRTGEKVFLECVQDMDHENMFWYRQDPGLGLRLIYFSYDVKMKEKGDIPEGYSVSREKKERFSLILESASTNQTSMYLCASRRAGANVLTFGAGSRLTVL.